The entry that follows covers one T cell receptor beta chain sequence. Its antigen is unknown. This entry is derived from a study of blood T cells in healthy people across ages. A second PCR, run for roughly 7 to 11 cycles, used a sample-barcoded 5' primer plus a J-beta primer mix. TCRdb reprocessed the 5' RACE reads via MiXCR and lists one record per CDR3 protein. The sample holds roughly 1.6 million distinct CDR3 sequences, roughly 32% seen once. This CDR3 is built from 14 residues. Trimming took off 2 bases at V and 3 bases at J, with 12 bases between the two ends. Per germline, CDR1 SGHRS and CDR2 YFSETQ. Study-wide results and limits: Without sorted subsets, naive and antigen-experienced compartments could not be conclusively compared.

The source is a woman aged 30 to 39 in good health. This sequence joins TRBV5-1 and TRBJ2-7; D possibly uses TRBD1 or TRBD2 (7 bases each). Sample: blood. The CDR3 nucleotides are TGCGCCAGCAGCTTTGACAGGGAGGGCTACGAGCAGTACTTC. This codes for CASSFDREGYEQYF. Filled out from reference TRBV5-1 and TRBJ2-7, the complete variable domain reads KAGVTQTPRYLIKTRGQQVTLSCSPISGHRSVSWYQQTPGQGLQFLFEYFSETQRNKGNFPGRFSGRQFSNSRSEMNVSTLELGDSALYLCASSFDREGYEQYFGPGTRLTVT.